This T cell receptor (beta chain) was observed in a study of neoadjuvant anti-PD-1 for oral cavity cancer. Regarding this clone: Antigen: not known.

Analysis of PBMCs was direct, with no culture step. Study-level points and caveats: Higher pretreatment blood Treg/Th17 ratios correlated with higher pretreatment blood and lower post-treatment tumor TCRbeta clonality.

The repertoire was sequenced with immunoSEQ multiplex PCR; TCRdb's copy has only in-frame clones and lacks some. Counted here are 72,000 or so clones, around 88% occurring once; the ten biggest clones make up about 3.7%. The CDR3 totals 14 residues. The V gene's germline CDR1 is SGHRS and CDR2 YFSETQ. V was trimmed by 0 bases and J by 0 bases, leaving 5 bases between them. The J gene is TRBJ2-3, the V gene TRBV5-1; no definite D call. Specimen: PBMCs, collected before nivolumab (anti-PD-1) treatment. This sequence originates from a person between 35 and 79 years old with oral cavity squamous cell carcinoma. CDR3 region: CASSLGPSTDTQYF. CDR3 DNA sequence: TGCGCCAGCAGCTTGGGTCCAAGCACAGATACGCAGTATTTT.